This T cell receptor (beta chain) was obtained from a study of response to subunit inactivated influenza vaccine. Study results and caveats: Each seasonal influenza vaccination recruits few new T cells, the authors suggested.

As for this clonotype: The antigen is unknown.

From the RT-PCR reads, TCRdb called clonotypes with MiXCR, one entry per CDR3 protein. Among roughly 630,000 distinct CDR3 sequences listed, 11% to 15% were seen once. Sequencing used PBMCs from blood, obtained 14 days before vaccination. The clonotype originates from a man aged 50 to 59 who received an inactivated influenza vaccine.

DNA of the CDR3: TGTGCCAGCAGTTACTCCCACGTCAGGGCCTATGGCTACACCTTC. It specifies CASSYSHVRAYGYTF. V is TRBV6-2 or TRBV6-3 and J is TRBJ1-2; perhaps TRBD1 as D (5 bases). Germline-derived CDR1 and CDR2 are MNHEY and SVGEGT. V lost 0 bases, J lost 4 bases, and 12 bases lay in between. The CDR3 contains 15 residues.